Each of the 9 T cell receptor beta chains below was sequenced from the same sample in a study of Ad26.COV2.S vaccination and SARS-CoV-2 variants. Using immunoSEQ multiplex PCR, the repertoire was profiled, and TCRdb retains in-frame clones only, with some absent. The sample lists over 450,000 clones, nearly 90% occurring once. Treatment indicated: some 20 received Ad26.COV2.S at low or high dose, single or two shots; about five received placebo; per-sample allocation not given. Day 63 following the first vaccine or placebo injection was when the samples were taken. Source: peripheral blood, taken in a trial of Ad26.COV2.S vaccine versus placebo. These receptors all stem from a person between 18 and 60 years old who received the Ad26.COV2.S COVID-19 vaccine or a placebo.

The CDR3 spells CASSQLGTHEQYF. The CDR3 nucleotides read TGTGCCAGCAGCCAGTTGGGGACCCACGAGCAGTACTTC. The chain is built from TRBV3-1 (or the pseudogene TRBV3-2) and TRBJ2-7; D may correspond to TRBD1 or TRBD2 (5 bases each). The CDR3 extends over 13 amino acids. V shed 3 bases and J shed 5 bases, with 11 bases lying between them. Germline V CDR1 and CDR2: LGHDT, YNNKEL (reference sequence).

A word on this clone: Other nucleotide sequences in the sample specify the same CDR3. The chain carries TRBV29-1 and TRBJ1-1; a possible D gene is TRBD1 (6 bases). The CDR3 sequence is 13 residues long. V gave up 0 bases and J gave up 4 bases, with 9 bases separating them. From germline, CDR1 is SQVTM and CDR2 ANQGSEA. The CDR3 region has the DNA TGCAGCGTTGAAGAACAGGGCGGCACTGAAGCTTTCTTT. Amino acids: CSVEEQGGTEAFF.

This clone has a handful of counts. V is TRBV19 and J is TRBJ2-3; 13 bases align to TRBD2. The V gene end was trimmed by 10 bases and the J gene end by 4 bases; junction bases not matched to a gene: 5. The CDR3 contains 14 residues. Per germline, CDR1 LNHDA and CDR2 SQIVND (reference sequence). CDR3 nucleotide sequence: TGTGCCACCGGACTAGCGGGAGCCTCAGATACGCAGTATTTT. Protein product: CATGLAGASDTQYF. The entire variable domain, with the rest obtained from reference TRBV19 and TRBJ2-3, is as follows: DGGITQSPKYLFRKEGQNVTLSCEQNLNHDAMYWYRQDPGQGLRLIYYSQIVNDFQKGDIAEGYSVSREKKESFPLTVTSAQKNPTAFYLCATGLAGASDTQYFGPGTRLTVL.

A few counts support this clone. CDR3 DNA: TGTGCCAGCACCCCCGGCAGAGGGTACCAAGAGACCCAGTACTTC. Amino acid sequence: CASTPGRGYQETQYF. The chain couples TRBV6-2 or TRBV6-3 to TRBJ2-5, with a weak D call TRBD2 (5 bases). The CDR3 spans 15 residues. V gave up 7 bases and J gave up 0 bases, with 15 bases separating them. Germline-derived CDR1 and CDR2 are MNHEY and SVGEGT.

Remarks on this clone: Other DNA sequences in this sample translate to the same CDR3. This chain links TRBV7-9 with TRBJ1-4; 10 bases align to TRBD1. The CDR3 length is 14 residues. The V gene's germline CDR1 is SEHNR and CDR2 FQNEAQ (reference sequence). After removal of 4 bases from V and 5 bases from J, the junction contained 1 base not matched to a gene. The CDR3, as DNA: TGTGCCAGCAGCTGGACAGGGGGAAATGAAAAACTGTTTTTT. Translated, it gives CASSWTGGNEKLFF. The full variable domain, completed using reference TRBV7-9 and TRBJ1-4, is DTGVSQNPRHKITKRGQNVTFRCDPISEHNRLYWYRQTLGQGPEFLTYFQNEAQLEKSRLLSDRFSAERPKGSFSTLEIQRTEQGDSAMYLCASSWTGGNEKLFFGSGTQLSVL.

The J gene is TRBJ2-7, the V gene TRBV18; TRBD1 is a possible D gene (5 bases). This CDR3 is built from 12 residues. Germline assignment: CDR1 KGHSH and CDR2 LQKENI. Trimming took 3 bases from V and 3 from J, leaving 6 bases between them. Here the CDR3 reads CASSPDIYEQYF. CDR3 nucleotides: TGTGCCAGCTCACCGGACATCTACGAGCAGTACTTC. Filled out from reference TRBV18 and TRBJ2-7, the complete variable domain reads NAGVMQNPRHLVRRRGQEARLRCSPMKGHSHVYWYRQLPEEGLKFMVYLQKENIIDESGMPKERFSAEFPKEGPSILRIQQVVRGDSAAYFCASSPDIYEQYFGPGTRLTVT.

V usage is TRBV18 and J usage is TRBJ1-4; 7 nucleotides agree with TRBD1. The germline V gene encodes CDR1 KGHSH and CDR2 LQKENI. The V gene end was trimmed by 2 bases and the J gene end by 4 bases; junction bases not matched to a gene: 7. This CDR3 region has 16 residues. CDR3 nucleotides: TGTGCCAGCTCACCAACTACAGGGGCAGTTAATGAAAAACTGTTTTTT. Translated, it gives CASSPTTGAVNEKLFF.

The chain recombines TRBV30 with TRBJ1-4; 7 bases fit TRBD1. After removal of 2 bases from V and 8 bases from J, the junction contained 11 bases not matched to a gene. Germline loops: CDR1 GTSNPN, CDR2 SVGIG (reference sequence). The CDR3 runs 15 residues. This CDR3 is CAWSTLRQGGEKLFF. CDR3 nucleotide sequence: TGTGCCTGGAGTACTCTCCGACAGGGTGGGGAAAAACTGTTTTTT.

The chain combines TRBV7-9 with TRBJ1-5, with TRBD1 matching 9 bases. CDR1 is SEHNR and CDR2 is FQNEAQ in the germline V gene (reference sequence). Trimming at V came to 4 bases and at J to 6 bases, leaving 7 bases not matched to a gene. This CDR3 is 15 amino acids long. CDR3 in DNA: TGTGCCAGCAGCTCTACAGGGGGCGAAGGTCAGCCCCAGCATTTT. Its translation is CASSSTGGEGQPQHF.